This entry concerns a single TCR beta chain. Its antigen is not identified. The sample originates from a study of shared clonotypes between healthy human individuals. Roughly 200 ng DNA, tens of thousands of T cell genomes, went into each sorted-subset replicate PCR. The table came from immunoSEQ multiplex PCR; TCRdb's copy has only in-frame clones and leaves some out. Found here are 2 million to 2.5 million clones, roughly 93% of them singletons; the top ten hold about 0.41%. Points from the study as a whole: Larger estimated richness was generally seen in naive subsets than in memory subsets.

Donation came from healthy HIV-negative adults that had no recent acute infections or vaccinations. Germline-derived CDR1 and CDR2 are SGHRS and YFSETQ. This CDR3 spans 16 amino acids. Trimming cost V 4 bases and J 0 bases, with 14 bases left between them. The chain employs TRBV5-1 and TRBJ2-4; D may correspond to TRBD1 or TRBD2 (5 bases each). Sequencing used naive CD4+ T cells from PBMCs. Subset of the sample: CD45RA+ positively selected. The sequence was obtained from a man younger than 30 in good health. Some clones in this sample may be carry-over from other donors' samples. CDR3 DNA sequence: TGCGCCAGCAGCGACGGGGCCGGCACAGCCAAAAACATTCAGTACTTC. This translates into CASSDGAGTAKNIQYF.